This TCR beta chain was retrieved from a study of blood T cells in healthy people across ages. The sample, approximately 10 milliliters of peripheral blood, was drawn from each donor. There are 15 residues in the CDR3. Deletions cut 5 bases from V and 10 bases from J, with 23 bases between. Germline V gene sequence: CDR1 DFQATT, CDR2 SNEGSKA (reference sequence). This clonotype has just a few counts. Through a sample-barcoded 5' primer and a J-beta primer mix, a second PCR was run for about 6 to 11 cycles. TCRdb reprocessed the 5' RACE reads with MiXCR, giving one entry per CDR3 protein. The sample carries a few hundred thousand distinct CDR3 sequences, 25% to 30% recorded once.

Sequencing was done on a sample of blood. The receptor was derived from a woman in her 70s in good health. The V gene is TRBV20-1, the J gene TRBJ1-4; maybe TRBD1 (6 bases). Written as DNA, the CDR3 is TGCAGTGCTCCCCACTCCGGGACAATCTCACGAAAACTGTTTTTT. This codes for CSAPHSGTISRKLFF.